This T cell receptor (beta chain) comes out of a study of blood T cells in healthy people across ages. General study results and limits: Diversity was estimated from one million T cells, and these estimates were considered underestimates.

Through a sample-barcoded 5' primer and a J-beta primer mix, a second PCR was run for 7 to 11 cycles. TCRdb processed the 5' RACE reads anew with MiXCR; each CDR3 protein has one entry. The profile covers hundreds of thousands of distinct CDR3 sequences, with approximately 25% appearing a single time and under 9.5% taken by the ten largest. This clonotype has a handful of counts. What it binds is not known. The CDR3 consists of 15 residues. V lost 6 bases and J lost 2, with 16 bases in between. The same data also contributed to another study, on T cells of mothers and their children.

The clonotype originates from a boy aged 5-17 years in good health. Input material: blood. V usage is TRBV12-3 or TRBV12-4 and J usage is TRBJ2-5, with no clear D. This CDR3 is CASSPPKMGQETQYF. CDR3 nucleotide sequence: TGTGCCAGCAGCCCGCCAAAGATGGGTCAAGAGACCCAGTACTTC.